The clone carrying this T cell receptor beta chain was seen repeatedly, ten times or more. Its matching antigen is unknown. These data belong to a study of molecular identifiers for immune sequencing clone quantification. Overall study results and limits: Clones that exceeded 20 RNA copies held over 98% of effector molecules, yet under 1% in naive cells.

TCRdb reprocessed the PCR reads with MiXCR, giving one entry per CDR3 protein. This table holds just under 650,000 distinct CDR3 sequences, just under 20% found once. CDR1 is SGDLS and CDR2 is YYNGEE in the germline V gene. The CDR3 has 14 amino acids. V was clipped by 4 bases and J by 0 bases; unmatched bases: 3. V and J are TRBV9 and TRBJ1-1; 7 bases are a match to TRBD1. The sequenced material came from naive CD8+ T cells from blood, with Jurkat cell RNA spiked in. The subset denotes: FACS-sorted CD8+CD4-CCR7+CD45RA+ naive T cells. This TCR was sampled from a human donor in good health. Some libraries in this study had Jurkat cell RNA spiked in. This CDR3 reads CASSTQGLNTEAFF. In nucleotides, the CDR3 is TGTGCCAGCAGCACACAGGGGCTGAACACTGAAGCTTTCTTT.